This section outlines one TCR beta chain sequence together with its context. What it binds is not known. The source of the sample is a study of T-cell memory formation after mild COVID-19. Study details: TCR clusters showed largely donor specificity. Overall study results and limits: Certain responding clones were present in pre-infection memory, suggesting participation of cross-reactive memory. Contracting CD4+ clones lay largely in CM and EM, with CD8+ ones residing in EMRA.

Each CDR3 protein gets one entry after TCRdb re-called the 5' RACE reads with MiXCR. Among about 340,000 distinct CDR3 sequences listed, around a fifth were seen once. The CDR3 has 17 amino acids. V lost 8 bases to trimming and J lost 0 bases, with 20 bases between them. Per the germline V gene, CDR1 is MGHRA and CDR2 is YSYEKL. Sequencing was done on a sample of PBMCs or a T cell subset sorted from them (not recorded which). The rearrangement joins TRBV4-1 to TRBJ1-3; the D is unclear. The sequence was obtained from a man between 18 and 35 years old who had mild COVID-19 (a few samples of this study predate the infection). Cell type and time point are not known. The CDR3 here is CASSEAPAGLSGNTIYF. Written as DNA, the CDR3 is TGCGCCAGCTCAGAGGCGCCGGCGGGCCTCTCTGGAAACACCATATATTTT.